Below, 21 T cell receptor beta chains from the same sample are listed, as sequenced in a study of molecular identifiers for immune sequencing clone quantification. TCRdb re-called the PCR reads with MiXCR, one entry per CDR3 protein. The sample has some 41,000 distinct CDR3 sequences; 24% are singletons. Material for sequencing was naive CD8+ T cells from blood, with Jurkat cell RNA spiked in. Stated subset: FACS-sorted CD8+CD4-CCR7+CD45RA+ naive T cells. The receptors here all came from a human donor in good health. Some libraries in this study had Jurkat cell RNA spiked in.

This chain connects TRBV20-1 to TRBJ2-1, with TRBD1 identical over 10 bases. The CDR3 is made up of 12 amino acids. The germline V gene has CDR1 DFQATT and CDR2 SNEGSKA (reference sequence). The V gene end was trimmed by 7 bases and the J gene end by 6 bases; junction bases not matched to a gene: 3. The CDR3 nucleotides read TGCAGTGGTGGACAGGGGGGCAATGAGCAGTTCTTC. It codes for CSGGQGGNEQFF.

The CDR3 region is CASSLPLRPGGSTEAFF. The CDR3 DNA sequence: TGTGCCAGCAGCCTTCCGCTAAGGCCTGGGGGGAGCACTGAAGCTTTCTTT. The V call is TRBV12-3 or TRBV12-4, the J call TRBJ1-1; the D gene is possibly TRBD1 (5 bases). This CDR3 is built from 17 residues. Trimming removed 6 bases at V and 4 bases at J, with 24 bases between.

The CDR3 reads CASGAGTSVYEQYF. CDR3 bases: TGTGCCAGCGGGGCCGGGACTAGCGTCTACGAGCAGTACTTC. The gene calls are TRBV12-3 or TRBV12-4 and TRBJ2-7, with TRBD2 matching 10 bases. The length of the CDR3 is 14 residues. The ends lost 8 bases at V and 3 bases at J; junction bases unmatched: 7.

The CDR3 bases are TGTGCCAGCGGCCTCGACAAGAATCAGTACAATGAGCAGTTCTTC. Its protein is CASGLDKNQYNEQFF. The chain links TRBV5-4 to TRBJ2-1; D is ambiguous. The V end lost 7 bases, the J end lost 4 bases, and 18 bases lay between the germline ends. From germline, CDR1 is SGHNT and CDR2 YYREEE (reference sequence). The CDR3 loop spans 15 amino acids.

With regard to this clonotype: Given a much more abundant clone one base away, this may be a read error. The chain recombines TRBV5-8 with TRBJ2-7, with D possibly matching TRBD1 (6 bases). The CDR3 is 14 residues long. From germline, CDR1 is SGHTS and CDR2 YDEGEE. Between the trimmed V and J ends, which lost 0 bases and 5 bases, there was a span of 12 bases. This CDR3 reads CASSLAQGRDEQYF. Here the CDR3 DNA reads TGTGCCAGCAGCTTGGCCCAGGGGCGGGACGAGCAGTACTTC.

This clonotype was seen many times. The V and J genes are TRBV9 and TRBJ2-5; the D is unclear. Germline CDR1 reads SGDLS; CDR2 reads YYNGEE. There are 14 residues in the CDR3. V was shortened by 0 bases and J by 2 bases, with 8 bases between the two germline ends. The CDR3 region has the DNA TGTGCCAGCAGCGTAGCCCAACAGCAAGAGACCCAGTACTTC. It specifies CASSVAQQQETQYF.

V is TRBV5-6 and J is TRBJ2-1; D not resolved. Germline V gene lookup returns CDR1 SGHDT and CDR2 YYEEEE. The V end was cut by 5 bases, the J end by 4 bases, with 13 bases between. The CDR3 totals 14 residues. The CDR3 here is CASSNPSDYNEQFF. The CDR3 coding sequence is TGTGCCAGCAGTAACCCCTCCGATTACAATGAGCAGTTCTTC.

This clonotype was found many times. The chain couples TRBV27 to TRBJ1-1; weak D call: TRBD1 (5 bases). The CDR3 is 13 amino acids. V dropped 5 bases and J dropped 8 bases, with 15 bases sitting between them. Germline values: CDR1 MNHEY, CDR2 SMNVEV (reference sequence). The CDR3 region has the DNA TGTGCCAGCAGTACCAGGGCCGCAGGAGAAGCTTTCTTT. Protein: CASSTRAAGEAFF.

Comments on this clonotype: A much larger clone sits a single nucleotide away, making a read error possible. The CDR3 protein is CASSGSGRAGEQFF. CDR3 nucleotide sequence: TGTGCCAGCAGCGGTAGCGGGAGGGCCGGTGAGCAGTTCTTC. The chain is built from TRBV9 and TRBJ2-1; 11 bases align to TRBD2. Germline lookup yields CDR1 SGDLS and CDR2 YYNGEE. The V segment lost 3 bases and the J segment 9 bases; nucleotides outside the gene matches: 5. This CDR3 spans 14 amino acids.

This clonotype was observed a few times. This chain uses TRBV12-3 or TRBV12-4 with TRBJ1-5; D unresolved. The CDR3 length is 13 residues. V was pared by 6 bases and J by 15 bases, with 21 bases between. The CDR3 nucleotides are TGTGCCAGCAGCGCCGGTTCCCGGGCAGCCCGGCATTTT. Protein sequence: CASSAGSRAARHF.

This clonotype was observed a handful of times. The chain is built from TRBV7-9 and TRBJ2-1; tentatively, D is TRBD1 or TRBD2 (5 bases each). Germline CDR1 is SEHNR and CDR2 is FQNEAQ (reference sequence). The CDR3 runs to 16 residues. Trimming cost V 2 bases and J 1 base, with 12 bases left between them. The CDR3 DNA sequence: TGTGCCAGCAGCTTACGAGGGGATCGGTCCTACAATGAGCAGTTCTTC. Amino acids: CASSLRGDRSYNEQFF.

This clonotype was observed at least ten times. J is TRBJ2-1 and V is TRBV6-5, with 11 bases fitting TRBD2. Trimming removed 5 bases from V and 13 bases from J; junction bases left unmatched: 13. Germline V gene sequence: CDR1 MNHEY, CDR2 SVGAGI. The CDR3 consists of 15 residues. In DNA form, the CDR3 reads TGTGCCAGCAGTCCACTAGCGGGAGTGGACCCCGATCAGTTCTTC. It specifies CASSPLAGVDPDQFF.

This clonotype was picked up many times. This CDR3 is CASSLVGPEAFF. DNA for the CDR3: TGTGCCAGCAGCTTAGTAGGGCCTGAAGCTTTCTTT. The J gene is TRBJ1-1, the V gene TRBV7-9; the D is unclear. This CDR3 is 12 amino acids long. V was shortened by 1 base and J by 6 bases, with 6 bases between the two germline ends. Germline V gene lookup returns CDR1 SEHNR and CDR2 FQNEAQ (reference sequence). The variable domain in full, completed from reference TRBV7-9 and TRBJ1-1, reads DTGVSQNPRHKITKRGQNVTFRCDPISEHNRLYWYRQTLGQGPEFLTYFQNEAQLEKSRLLSDRFSAERPKGSFSTLEIQRTEQGDSAMYLCASSLVGPEAFFGQGTRLTVV.

This clonotype was recorded many times. The chain carries TRBV7-6 and TRBJ2-7; the D is unclear. Trimming left V 5 bases short and J 3 bases short, with 14 bases between. CDR1 SGHVS and CDR2 FNYEAQ come from the germline V gene. The CDR3 covers 14 residues. CDR3 in amino acids: CASSPVSTDYEQYF. Written as DNA, the CDR3 is TGTGCCAGCAGCCCGGTTTCGACGGACTACGAGCAGTACTTC.

The chain joins TRBV20-1 to TRBJ2-7, with TRBD2 as a possible D gene (5 bases). The CDR3 runs to 15 residues. Trimming removed 1 base from V and 2 bases from J, with 15 bases in between. Germline V gene lookup returns CDR1 DFQATT and CDR2 SNEGSKA (reference sequence). For the CDR3, the DNA is TGCAGTGCTAGAGTTCATGAGGGTCGTCCCTACGAGCAGTACTTC. It translates to CSARVHEGRPYEQYF.

The chain recombines TRBV18 with TRBJ1-1, with D perhaps TRBD1 (5 bases). The CDR3 runs to 16 residues. Trimming left V 3 bases short and J 2 bases short, with 16 bases between. CDR1 and CDR2 (germline): KGHSH, LQKENI. As DNA, the CDR3 is TGTGCCAGCTCACCTATCGGGGCAGGGATAAACACTGAAGCTTTCTTT. It specifies CASSPIGAGINTEAFF.

A word on this clonotype: This sequence may be a read error, since a much larger clone differs from it by one base. The J gene is TRBJ2-5, the V gene TRBV7-7; D not resolved. The germline gives CDR1 SSHAT, CDR2 FNYEAQ (reference sequence). The CDR3 has 13 amino acids. CDR3 nucleotide sequence: TGTGCTAGCAGCTTATGCCAGCAAGAGACCCAGTACTTC. As protein: CASSLCQQETQYF. Filled out from reference TRBV7-7 and TRBJ2-5, the complete variable domain reads GAGVSQSPRYKVTKRGQDVTLRCDPISSHATLYWYQQALGQGPEFLTYFNYEAQPDKSGLPSDRFSAERPEGSISTLTIQRTEQRDSAMYRCASSLCQQETQYFGPGTRLLVL.

This clonotype was detected a few times. The rearrangement links TRBV28 to TRBJ2-3; 9 nucleotides agree with TRBD1. Germline values: CDR1 MDHEN, CDR2 SYDVKM. Trimming took 3 bases from V and 6 from J; bases not matched to a gene: 10. This CDR3 contains 16 residues. CDR3 DNA sequence: TGTGCCAGCAGTTTGGGCCGAGGGACAGGGTCGGATACGCAGTATTTT. Translated, it gives CASSLGRGTGSDTQYF.

This CDR3 reads CASSLDPRSLYEQYF. The CDR3 bases are TGCGCCAGCAGTCTAGACCCTCGCTCTTTATACGAGCAGTACTTC. J is TRBJ2-7 and V is TRBV4-1; D is ambiguous. The V gene's germline CDR1 is MGHRA and CDR2 YSYEKL. There are 15 residues in the CDR3. V was pared by 6 bases and J by 4 bases, with 19 bases between.

J is TRBJ1-1 and V is TRBV27; TRBD1 might be the D (6 bases). The V end was cut by 5 bases, the J end by 0 bases, with 13 bases between. There are 15 residues in the CDR3. Germline CDR1 reads MNHEY; CDR2 reads SMNVEV (reference sequence). CDR3 protein: CASSPKTGMNTEAFF. The DNA for the CDR3 is TGTGCCAGCAGTCCCAAGACAGGCATGAACACTGAAGCTTTCTTT.

This clonotype was counted ten times or more. The chain links TRBV7-8 to TRBJ2-7; D is ambiguous. Germline CDR1 SGHVS, CDR2 FQNEAQ. V was trimmed by 2 bases and J by 4 bases, leaving 9 bases between them. There are 13 residues in the CDR3. This CDR3 reads CASSLLGWYEQYF. In nucleotides, the CDR3 is TGTGCCAGCAGCTTATTGGGCTGGTACGAGCAGTACTTC.